A single T cell receptor (beta chain) is shown here with its context. Its antigen is not known. The sample is drawn from a study of cytomegalovirus exposure and HLA in healthy donors. General study findings and limits: A later analysis found first-cohort TCR clusters tended to co-occur in the 110 or so validation repertoires. A few chains tied to CMV proved CMV antigen-specific in vitro.

The donors were part of the roughly 120-subject validation cohort, which stood apart from the roughly 670-subject first cohort. CDR3 length: 15 residues. The V segment lost 5 bases and the J segment 4 bases; nucleotides outside the gene matches: 8. CDR1 SEHNR and CDR2 FQNEAQ come from the germline V gene (reference sequence). The data were produced by immunoSEQ multiplex PCR, yet TCRdb's version contains in-frame clones alone and is incomplete. This sample has about 160,000 clones; roughly nine tenths occur once, and the top ten carry 5% to 7%. The material sequenced was PBMCs. The chain is built from TRBV7-9 and TRBJ2-7; 10 bases line up with TRBD1. The source is a young woman in good health and CMV-seronegative. Here the CDR3 reads CASSGTGTGAYEQYF. CDR3 nucleotide sequence: TGTGCCAGCAGCGGCACCGGGACAGGGGCTTACGAGCAGTACTTC.